This T cell receptor (beta chain) was captured in a study of spatial heterogeneity in lung cancer (dated by TCRdb to between 2019 and 2020). In the study overall: Beta-chain transcripts were consistently detected in greater numbers than alpha-chain transcripts, which likely reflects a higher abundance of beta-chain transcripts. In the raw uncorrected reads, each unique combination of TCR and UMI appeared more than ten times on average. The study quantitatively compared TCR alpha and beta repertoires across multiple tumor regions, matched nontumor lung and blood in non-small cell lung cancer. TCR repertoire features were related to nonsynonymous mutation counts determined by whole-exome sequencing of tumor tissue. Both alpha and beta chains were TCR-sequenced in samples taken at surgery, namely 220 tumor regions, fewer than 80 matched nontumor lung samples and a few dozen PBMC samples.

Broader findings and caveats from the paper: Confirming at a functional level the hypothesis that regional TCRs recognize regional mutations was considered to require additional single-cell paired TCR alpha and beta sequencing.

This sample's time point label indicates: sample taken at primary tumor resection. Samples were obtained from approximately 72 patients with early-stage, untreated non-small cell lung cancer from the lung TRACERx cohort. Without any cell sorting, TCR sequencing was performed on whole RNA extracted either from tumor and nontumor lung tissue or from cryopreserved PBMC samples. Only patients for whom sufficient RNA was available from at least two tumor regions were selected for TCR sequencing. Before selection, tumor and adjacent nontumor lung specimens were reviewed by a lung pathologist. The library was prepared using 5' RACE. Sequencing used a NextSeq 500. To allow correction of PCR and sequencing errors, the TCR library protocol tagged every TCR cDNA molecule with a unique molecular identifier. The authors' pipeline ran thus. TCR identification, UMI-based error correction and CDR3 extraction were all carried out with Decombinator tools. TCRs above a frequency of 2 per 1,000, corresponding to the top 1% of the tumor frequency distribution, were defined as expanded. Renyi diversity was computed with the R vegan package after each repertoire had been subsampled 100 times to 5,000 TCRs. To build CDR3 similarity networks, amino acid triplet string-kernel similarity was used, and CDR3s were connected when their pairwise similarity was above 0.82. The public reads were quality trimmed at Q25 with fastp and then assembled into clones with MiXCR by TCRdb, keeping productive beta chains. Each entry is one CDR3 protein sequence, shown with its most common DNA and genes. The V and J calls here are based on TCRdb, not the publication. The sample has about 10,000 distinct CDR3 sequences on record, roughly 6% of them singletons. The ten largest clones represent about 28% of the sample.

Points on this clonotype: It lacks a known antigen. Base qualities are not provided; no much larger clone lies one nucleotide away.

The sample here was normal lung tissue next to the tumor, taken at surgery. The receptor was isolated from a male donor with early-stage non-small cell lung cancer.

The CDR3 region: CSAATTGVTGELFF. The DNA is TGCAGTGCCGCAACGACAGGAGTCACCGGGGAGCTGTTTTTT. The chain is assembled from TRBV20-1 and TRBJ2-2; perhaps TRBD1 is the D gene, with 6 bases matching. V is pared back by 6 bases and J by 4 bases, with 15 bases lying between the germline termini. Sequences DFQATT (CDR1) and SNEGSKA (CDR2) are obtained from the germline V gene (reference sequence). The CDR3 goes from the cysteine to the phenylalanine over 14 residues. The sequence is cut down to CDR3 DNA, 42 bases in frame from base 1.